The clone carrying this T cell receptor beta chain was detected only once. Its specificity is not known. The PCR was carried out with 60 Vbeta primers and 13 Jbeta primers. Methods used by the authors: An analysis that came later counted some 85 million unique TCR beta chains, approximately 12 million shared. Here immunoSEQ multiplex PCR was the method, and the copy in TCRdb shows in-frame clones only, minus some. The V and J calls and clone size come from that table; D and trimming were worked out from the DNA. This repertoire shows around 130,000 clones, roughly 70% found once; its top ten account for around 6.6%. The entry originates in a study of cytomegalovirus exposure and HLA in healthy donors. Study-wide findings and caveats: TCR beta sequences reportedly predicted the HLA-A and HLA-B alleles of most subjects accurately. Investigators reported fewer than 200 TCR beta chains as tied to cytomegalovirus.

Specimen: PBMCs. The TCR was taken from a man aged 35-49 years in good health and CMV-seropositive.

The CDR3 coding sequence is TGTGCCAGCCGCAGGGGGGACTCTGGAAACACCATATATTTT. Translation: CASRRGDSGNTIYF. The V call is TRBV9, the J call TRBJ1-3; TRBD1 agrees at 7 bases. Losses at the gene ends were 7 bases for V and 0 bases for J; bases not matched to a gene: 4. Germline V gene lookup returns CDR1 SGDLS and CDR2 YYNGEE. The length of the CDR3 is 14 residues.